What follows describes a single T cell receptor (beta chain). Antigen unknown. MiXCR, run by TCRdb on the RACE reads, gives a single entry per CDR3 protein. Among more than 150,000 distinct CDR3 sequences listed, around 15% were seen once. The sample is drawn from a study of human T cells and chemical hapten exposure. Whole-study findings and limits: It was expanded TCRs that formed significantly more large CDR3 similarity clusters than controls did.

Sample time point: patch test 1, 2 weeks after DPC sensitization. Indicated treatment: therapeutic diphenylcyclopropenone sensitization with weekly scalp DPC. Alopecia patients, 18 to 70 years old and DPC-suitable, served as donors. The CDR3 extends over 12 amino acids. V lost 6 bases, J lost 9 bases, and 12 bases lay in between. The TCR comes from a woman aged 25 to 39 with alopecia areata. Some clones in this sample may be carry-over from other donors' samples. The sample consisted of whole blood, taken in connection with sensitization to the hapten diphenylcyclopropenone (DPC). J is TRBJ2-4 and V is TRBV12-3 or TRBV12-4; a weak D match, TRBD2 (5 bases). This CDR3 is CASRGLVGIQYF. The CDR3, as DNA: TGTGCCAGCAGAGGACTTGTGGGCATTCAGTACTTC.